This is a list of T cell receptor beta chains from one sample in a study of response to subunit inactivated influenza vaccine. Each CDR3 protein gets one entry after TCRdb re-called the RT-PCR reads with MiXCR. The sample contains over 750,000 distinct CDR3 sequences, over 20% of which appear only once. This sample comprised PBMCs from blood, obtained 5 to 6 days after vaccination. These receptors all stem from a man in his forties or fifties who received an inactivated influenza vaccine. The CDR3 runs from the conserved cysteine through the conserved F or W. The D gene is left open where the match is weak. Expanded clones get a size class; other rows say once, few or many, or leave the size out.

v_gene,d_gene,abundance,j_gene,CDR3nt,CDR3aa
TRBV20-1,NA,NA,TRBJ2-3,TGCAGTGCGGATAACCGGGCCCACACAGATACGCAGTATTTT,CSADNRAHTDTQYF
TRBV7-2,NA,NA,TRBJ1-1,TGTGCCAGCAGCCCTCCACCGGGGGGCCTCACTGAAGCTTTCTTT,CASSPPPGGLTEAFF
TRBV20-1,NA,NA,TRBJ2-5,TGCAGTGCTAACGAGAGAAGACAGACCCAGTACTTC,CSANERRQTQYF
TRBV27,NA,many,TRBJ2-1,TGTGCCAGCAGGAAAAACAATGAGCAGTTCTTC,CASRKNNEQFF
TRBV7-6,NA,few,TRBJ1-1,TGTGCCAGCAGCAACCAGAACAGGCCCACTGAAGCTTTCTTT,CASSNQNRPTEAFF
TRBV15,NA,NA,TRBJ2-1,TGTGCCACCAGCAGAGGGGCCTCGACGCCGAGCGGGGAGCAGTTCTTC,CATSRGASTPSGEQFF
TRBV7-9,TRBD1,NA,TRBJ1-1,TGTGCCAGCAGCTTTGGGGACAGGGAAGCTTTCTTT,CASSFGDREAFF
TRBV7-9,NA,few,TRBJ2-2,TGTGCCAGCAGCCCCGGACAGAGCAACACCGGGGAGCTGTTTTTT,CASSPGQSNTGELFF
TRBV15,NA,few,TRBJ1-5,TGTGCCACCAGCATATCGACAGATACTAGCAATCAGCCCCAGCATTTT,CATSISTDTSNQPQHF
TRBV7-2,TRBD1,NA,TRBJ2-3,TGTGCCAGCAGCCGCTACAGGGGAATGAGGAGCACAGATACGCAGTATTTT,CASSRYRGMRSTDTQYF
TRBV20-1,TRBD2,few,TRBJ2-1,TGCAGTGCTAGAGATCCCGTGGCTAGCGGGAACAACAATGAGCAGTTCTTC,CSARDPVASGNNNEQFF
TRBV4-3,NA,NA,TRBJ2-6,TGCGCCAGCAGCCAAGTGTGGCAGGGGTATTCCTCTGGGGCCAACGTCCTGACTTTC,CASSQVWQGYSSGANVLTF
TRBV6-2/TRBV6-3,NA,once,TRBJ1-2,TGTGCCAGCAGTTACTTACAGTCCTATGGCTACACCTTC,CASSYLQSYGYTF
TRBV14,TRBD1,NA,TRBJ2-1,TGTGCCAGCAGCCAAGTTGTGGGACAGGCCTACAATGAGCAGTTCTTC,CASSQVVGQAYNEQFF
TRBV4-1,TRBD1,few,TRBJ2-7,TGCGCCAGCAGCCCCCCCGGTGGGCCAACAGGGGGCCTATACTTC,CASSPPGGPTGGLYF
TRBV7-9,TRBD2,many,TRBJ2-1,TGTGCCAGCAGTCTCACGGGAGGGCACAATGAGCAGTTCTTC,CASSLTGGHNEQFF
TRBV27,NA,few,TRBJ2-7,TGTGCCACGCAAGGTGGCGGGAACTACGAGCAGTACTTC,CATQGGGNYEQYF
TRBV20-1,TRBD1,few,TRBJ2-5,TGCAGTGCTAAAAAGCCCGGACAGGGAAGAGAGACCCAGTACTTC,CSAKKPGQGRETQYF
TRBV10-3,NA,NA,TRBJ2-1,TGTGCCATCAGTGAGTCTCTTTTCGGGAATGAGCAGTTCTTC,CAISESLFGNEQFF
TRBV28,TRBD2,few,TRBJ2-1,TGTGCCGCCGGCGCGGGGGGCAACTACAATGAGCAGTTCTTC,CAAGAGGNYNEQFF
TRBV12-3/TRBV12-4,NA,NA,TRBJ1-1,TGTGCCAGCAGTTTCCCCGGTGGGGGGATCACTGAAGCTTTCTTT,CASSFPGGGITEAFF
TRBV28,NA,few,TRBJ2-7,TGTGCCAGCAGTTCTCCAACGGCCGGGACCACCTACGAGCAGTACTTC,CASSSPTAGTTYEQYF
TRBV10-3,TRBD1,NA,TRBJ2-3,TGTGCCACCAACGACCCGGGACAGGGTCCAGATACGCAGTATTTT,CATNDPGQGPDTQYF
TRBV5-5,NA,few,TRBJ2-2,TGTGCCAGCAGCTTGCGGCAGACCGGGGAGCTGTTTTTT,CASSLRQTGELFF
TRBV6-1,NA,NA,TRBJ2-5,TGTGCCAGCATAGGAAGCACAGGGTTCCAAGAGACCCAGTACTTC,CASIGSTGFQETQYF
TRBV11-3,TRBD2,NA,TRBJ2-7,TGTGCCAGCAGCTCCTCCGTTGAAGCGGGAGGTCCCAATCTCTACGAGCAGTACTTC,CASSSSVEAGGPNLYEQYF
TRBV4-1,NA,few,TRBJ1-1,TGCGCCAGCAGCCAAGACGCGGTCACTGAAGCTTTCTTT,CASSQDAVTEAFF
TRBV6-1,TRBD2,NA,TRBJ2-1,TGTGCCAGCAAATATTCCCACGGGGGGAGCTACAATGAGCAGTTCTTC,CASKYSHGGSYNEQFF
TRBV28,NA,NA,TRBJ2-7,TGTGCCAGCAGTACTAAGGGGGTGTCCTACGAGCAGTACTTC,CASSTKGVSYEQYF
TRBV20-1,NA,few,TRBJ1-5,TGCAGTGCTGGAACAGGGAGGAATCAGCCCCAGCATTTT,CSAGTGRNQPQHF
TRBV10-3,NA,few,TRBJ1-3,TGTGCCATCAGTGATAAGGGTTCTGGAAACACCATATATTTT,CAISDKGSGNTIYF
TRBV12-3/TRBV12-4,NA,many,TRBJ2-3,TGTGCCAGCAGTTTAAAAGGGAGCACAGATACGCAGTATTTT,CASSLKGSTDTQYF
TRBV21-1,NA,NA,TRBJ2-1,TGTGCCAGCAGCTACCGCCTCGGGACTAGCGGTGGGGGCTTC,CASSYRLGTSGGGF
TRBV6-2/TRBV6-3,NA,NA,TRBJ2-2,TGTGCCAGCAGTTACCCCTCGTCTAGAATAGCTTACCCGAACACCGGGGAGCTGTTTTTT,CASSYPSSRIAYPNTGELFF
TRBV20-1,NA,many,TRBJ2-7,TGCAGTGCTAGAGATCCCACTAGTGCCACCTACGAGCAGTACTTC,CSARDPTSATYEQYF
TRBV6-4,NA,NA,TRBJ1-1,TGTGCCAGCAGTGTCGGGGAGAACACTGAAGCTTTCTTT,CASSVGENTEAFF
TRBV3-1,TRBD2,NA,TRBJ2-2,TGTGCCAGCAGCCAGGGGACTAGCGGGGCCCGGAACACCGGGGAGCTGTTTTTT,CASSQGTSGARNTGELFF
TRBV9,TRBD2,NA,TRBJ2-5,TGTGCCGGCAGCGTAGGAGCGGGGGGTCTCCAAGAGACCCAGTACTTC,CAGSVGAGGLQETQYF
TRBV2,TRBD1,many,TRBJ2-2,TGTGCCAGCAGAAGGGACAGGGGGGGCACCGGGGAGCTGTTTTTT,CASRRDRGGTGELFF
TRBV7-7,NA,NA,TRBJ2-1,TGTGCTAGCAGCTTAAGTCTAGGAGGGTATGAGCAGTTCTTC,CASSLSLGGYEQFF
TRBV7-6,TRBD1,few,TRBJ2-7,TGTGCCAGCAGCAACCCGGACAGGGCGGATGTCGAGCAGTACTTC,CASSNPDRADVEQYF
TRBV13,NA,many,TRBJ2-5,TGTGCCAGCAGCTTAATGGGAGAGACCCAGTACTTC,CASSLMGETQYF
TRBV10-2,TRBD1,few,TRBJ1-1,TGCGCCAGCGGACAGGGGGCGCGGACTGAAGCTTTCTTT,CASGQGARTEAFF
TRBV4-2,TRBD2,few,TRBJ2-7,TGTGCCAGCAGCATAGCGGGAAACGAGCAGTACTTC,CASSIAGNEQYF
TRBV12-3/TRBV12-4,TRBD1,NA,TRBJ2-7,TGTGCCAGCAGTTTAAAGGGGGCCTCCTACGAGCAGTACTTC,CASSLKGASYEQYF
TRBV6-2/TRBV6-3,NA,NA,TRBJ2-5,TGTGCCAGCAGCCAGAGTCGGCTTAGTGAGACCCAGTACTTC,CASSQSRLSETQYF
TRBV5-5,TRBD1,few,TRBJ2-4,TGTGCCAGCAGCCTCCCGACAGGGACAAACATTCAGTACTTC,CASSLPTGTNIQYF
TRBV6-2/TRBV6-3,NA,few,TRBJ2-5,TGTGCCAGCAGTTACCGCAGCCTCCAAGAGACCCAGTACTTC,CASSYRSLQETQYF
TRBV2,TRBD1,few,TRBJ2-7,TGTGCCAGCAGTGCCGGGACAGGGATCTACGAGCAGTACTTC,CASSAGTGIYEQYF
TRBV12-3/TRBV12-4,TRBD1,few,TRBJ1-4,TGTGCCAGCAGGGGACCGACAGGGCCAAGGGGGACAGGGCAACGCGAAAAACTGTTTTTT,CASRGPTGPRGTGQREKLFF
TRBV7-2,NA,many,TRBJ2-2,TGTGCCAGCAGCTTAGGGGGGGCCGGGGAGCTGTTTTTT,CASSLGGAGELFF
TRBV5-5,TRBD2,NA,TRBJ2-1,TGTGCCAGCAGCCCCGATAGGACTAGCCTTGGTGAGCAGTTCTTC,CASSPDRTSLGEQFF
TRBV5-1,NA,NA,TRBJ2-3,TGCGCCAGCAGCTTGGCCCTAGGACCTAGCACAGATACGCAGTATTTT,CASSLALGPSTDTQYF
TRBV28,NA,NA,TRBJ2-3,TGTGCCAGCTCGCCGGCGGGACAGCCCACAGATACGCAGTATTTT,CASSPAGQPTDTQYF